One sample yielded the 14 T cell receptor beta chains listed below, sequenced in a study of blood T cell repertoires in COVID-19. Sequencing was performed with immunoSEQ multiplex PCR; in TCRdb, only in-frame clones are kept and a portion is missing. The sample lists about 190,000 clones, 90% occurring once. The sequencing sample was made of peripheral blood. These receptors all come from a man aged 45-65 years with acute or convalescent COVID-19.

The CDR3 region is CASSYSGTIPNSPLHF. CDR3 bases: TGTGCCAGCAGTTATAGTGGGACAATCCCTAATTCACCCCTCCACTTT. This chain joins TRBV11-2 and TRBJ1-6; weak D call: TRBD1 (6 bases). The CDR3 sequence is 16 residues long. In germline, CDR1 is SGHAT, CDR2 FQNNGV. The V and J ends lost 6 bases and 6 bases respectively, with 18 bases between them. Full variable domain (outside the CDR3, taken from reference TRBV11-2 and TRBJ1-6): EAGVAQSPRYKIIEKRQSVAFWCNPISGHATLYWYQQILGQGPKLLIQFQNNGVVDDSQLPKDRFSAERLKGVDSTLKIQPAKLEDSAVYLCASSYSGTIPNSPLHFGNGTRLTVT.

CDR3 nucleotide sequence: TGTGCCAGCAGTGAAGGAGGTGAGACCCAGTACTTC. Protein: CASSEGGETQYF. V is TRBV6-1 and J is TRBJ2-5, with D hard to call. Trimming left V 1 base short and J 5 bases short, with 5 bases between. The germline V gene encodes CDR1 MNHNS and CDR2 SASEGT. CDR3 length: 12 residues.

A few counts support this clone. The CDR3 spells CASSPSFGTGNPHEQYV. CDR3 in DNA: TGTGCCAGCAGCCCATCGTTCGGGACAGGGAACCCCCACGAGCAGTACGTC. V gene TRBV5-6 combines with J gene TRBJ2-7; 9 nucleotides agree with TRBD1. This CDR3 has 17 residues. J was trimmed by 5 bases and V by 4 bases; bases with no gene match: 16. The germline V gene encodes CDR1 SGHDT and CDR2 YYEEEE.

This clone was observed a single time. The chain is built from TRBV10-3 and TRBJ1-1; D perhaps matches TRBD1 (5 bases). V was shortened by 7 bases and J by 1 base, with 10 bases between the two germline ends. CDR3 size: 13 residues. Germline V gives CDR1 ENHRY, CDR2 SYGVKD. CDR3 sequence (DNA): TGTGCCATCATCGGGGGGGGGAACACTGAAGCTTTCTTT. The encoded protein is CAIIGGGNTEAFF.

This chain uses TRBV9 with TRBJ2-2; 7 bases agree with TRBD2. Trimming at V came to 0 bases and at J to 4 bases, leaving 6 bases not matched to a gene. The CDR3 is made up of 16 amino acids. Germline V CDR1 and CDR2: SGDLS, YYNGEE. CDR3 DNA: TGTGCCAGCAGCGTAGTGGGGAGGGCCCTCACCGGGGAGCTGTTTTTT. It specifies CASSVVGRALTGELFF. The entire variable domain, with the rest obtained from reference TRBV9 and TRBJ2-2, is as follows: DSGVTQTPKHLITATGQRVTLRCSPRSGDLSVYWYQQSLDQGLQFLIQYYNGEERAKGNILERFSAQQFPDLHSELNLSSLELGDSALYFCASSVVGRALTGELFFGEGSRLTVL.

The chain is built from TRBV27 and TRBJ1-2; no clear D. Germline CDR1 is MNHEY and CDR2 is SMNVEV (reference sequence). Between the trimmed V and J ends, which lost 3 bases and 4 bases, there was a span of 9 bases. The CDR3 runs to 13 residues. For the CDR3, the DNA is TGTGCCAGCAGTTTCGGGGTCCTCTATGGCTACACCTTC. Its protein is CASSFGVLYGYTF.

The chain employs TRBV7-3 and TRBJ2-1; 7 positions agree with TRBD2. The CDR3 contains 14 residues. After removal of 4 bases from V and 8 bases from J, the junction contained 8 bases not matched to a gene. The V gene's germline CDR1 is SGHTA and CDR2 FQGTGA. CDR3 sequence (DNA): TGTGCCAGCAGCTCCCGACTAGCCTTCGATGAGCAGTTCTTC. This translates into CASSSRLAFDEQFF.

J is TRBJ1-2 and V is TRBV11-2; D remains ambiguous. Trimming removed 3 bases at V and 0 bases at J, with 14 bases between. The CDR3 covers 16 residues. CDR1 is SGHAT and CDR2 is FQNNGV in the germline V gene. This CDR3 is CASSLEARDTNYGYTF. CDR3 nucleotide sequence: TGTGCCAGCAGCTTGGAGGCGAGGGATACTAACTATGGCTACACCTTC.

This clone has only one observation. CDR3 loop: CASSKLAGVNNEQFF. Here the CDR3 DNA reads TGTGCCAGCAGTAAACTAGCGGGAGTAAACAATGAGCAGTTCTTC. This rearrangement joins TRBV2 to TRBJ2-1, with 11 nucleotides matching TRBD2. Germline V lookup: CDR1 SNHLY, CDR2 FYNNEI. The trim removed 5 bases at V and 5 bases at J, leaving 5 bases unmatched. The CDR3 extends over 15 amino acids. Filled out from reference TRBV2 and TRBJ2-1, the complete variable domain reads EPEVTQTPSHQVTQMGQEVILRCVPISNHLYFYWYRQILGQKVEFLVSFYNNEISEKSEIFDDQFSVERPDGSNFTLKIRSTKLEDSAMYFCASSKLAGVNNEQFFGPGTRLTVL.

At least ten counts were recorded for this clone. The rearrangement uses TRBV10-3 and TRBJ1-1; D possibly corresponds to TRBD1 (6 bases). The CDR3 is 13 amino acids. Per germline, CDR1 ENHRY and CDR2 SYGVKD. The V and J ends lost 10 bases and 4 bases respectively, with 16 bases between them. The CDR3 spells CASTGHYVTEAFF. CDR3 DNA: TGTGCCAGCACGGGACATTATGTCACTGAAGCTTTCTTT.

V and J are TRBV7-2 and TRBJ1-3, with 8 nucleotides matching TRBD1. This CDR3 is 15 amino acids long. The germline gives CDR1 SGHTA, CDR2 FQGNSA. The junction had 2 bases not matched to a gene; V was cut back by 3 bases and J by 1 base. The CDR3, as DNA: TGTGCCAGCAGCTTCTGGACAGGGTCTGGAAACACCATATATTTT. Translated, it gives CASSFWTGSGNTIYF.

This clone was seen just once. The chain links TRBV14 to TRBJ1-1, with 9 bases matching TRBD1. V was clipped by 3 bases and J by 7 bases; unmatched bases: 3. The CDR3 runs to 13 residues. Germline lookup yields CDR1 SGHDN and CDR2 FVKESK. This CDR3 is CASSHGQGNEAFF. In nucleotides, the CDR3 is TGTGCCAGCAGCCATGGACAGGGGAATGAAGCTTTCTTT.

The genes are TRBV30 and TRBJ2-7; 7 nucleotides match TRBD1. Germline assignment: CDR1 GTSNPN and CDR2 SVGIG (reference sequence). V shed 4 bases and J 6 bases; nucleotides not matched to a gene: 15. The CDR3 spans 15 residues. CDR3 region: CAWILGGSLVGEQYV. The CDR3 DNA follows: TGTGCCTGGATTCTAGGGGGCTCCCTAGTTGGCGAGCAGTACGTC.

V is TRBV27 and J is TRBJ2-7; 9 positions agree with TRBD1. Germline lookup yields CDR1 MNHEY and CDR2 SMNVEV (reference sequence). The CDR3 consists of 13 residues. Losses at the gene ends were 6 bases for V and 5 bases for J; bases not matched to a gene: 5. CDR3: CASSKGQGNEQYF. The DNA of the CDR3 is TGTGCCAGCAGCAAAGGACAGGGGAACGAGCAGTACTTC.